This T cell receptor beta chain was sequenced in a study of T-cell reconstitution after alpha-beta-depleted transplantation in children. General study results and limits: About two months after transplant, alpha-beta T cells reportedly came from several hundred expanded graft clones. Some patients' high day-60 TCRbeta diversity was attributed to recipient cells surviving conditioning. The main origin of T-cell counts and diversity one year after transplant was newly produced T cells.

This CDR3 is 12 amino acids long. Trimming cost V 11 bases and J 4 bases, with 15 bases left between them. Germline CDR1 ENHRY, CDR2 SYGVKD. As for this clonotype: The antigen is not known.

During its preparation, the TCRbeta library received unique molecular identifiers. TCRdb re-analysed the PCR reads in MiXCR, keeping a single row per CDR3 protein. The sample has about 350,000 distinct CDR3 sequences; around 15% are singletons. The J gene is TRBJ2-7, the V gene TRBV10-3; D uncertain. The material was PBMCs, mostly from graft donor cells, obtained 360 days after TCRalphabeta/CD19-depleted stem cell transplant. The TCR was taken from a male patient between 2 and 10 years old who had a stem cell transplant for acute lymphoblastic leukemia, so the T cells may come from the graft donor. The CDR3 is CAVSPFTYEQYF. DNA of the CDR3: TGTGCCGTGAGCCCTTTCACTTACGAGCAGTACTTC.